This T cell receptor beta chain is drawn from a study of long-term antiretroviral therapy in people with HIV. There are 14 residues in the CDR3. V was pared by 4 bases and J by 1 base, with 11 bases between. CDR1 and CDR2 from the germline V gene are SGHTS and YDEGEE. Investigators performed immunoSEQ version v3.0 at survey level. The assay was immunoSEQ multiplex PCR, and TCRdb's table has in-frame clones only and misses some. The sample includes almost 20,000 clones, 90% seen only once; the top ten take about 9.2%. This receptor was taken from a woman aged 25 to 45 with HIV. The sequenced sample was unsorted PBMCs, obtained approximately 4.2 years before starting antiretroviral therapy. The V gene is TRBV5-8, the J gene TRBJ1-1; D may be TRBD1 (5 bases). The CDR3 nucleotides are TGTGCCAGCAGCCGGGGACTTACGAACACTGAAGCTTTCTTT. Amino acids: CASSRGLTNTEAFF.